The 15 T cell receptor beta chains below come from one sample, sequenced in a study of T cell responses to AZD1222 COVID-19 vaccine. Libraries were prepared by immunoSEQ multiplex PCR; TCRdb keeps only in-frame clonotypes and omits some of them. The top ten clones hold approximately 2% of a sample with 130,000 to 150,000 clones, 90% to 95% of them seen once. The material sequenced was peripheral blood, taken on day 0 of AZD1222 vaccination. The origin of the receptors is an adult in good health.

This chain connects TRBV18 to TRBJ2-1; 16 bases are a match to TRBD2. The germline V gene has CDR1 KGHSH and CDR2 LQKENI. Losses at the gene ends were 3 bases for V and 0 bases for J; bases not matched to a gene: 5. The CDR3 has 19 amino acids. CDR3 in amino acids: CASSPPGLAGGLSYNEQFF. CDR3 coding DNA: TGTGCCAGCTCACCGCCGGGACTAGCGGGAGGGCTCTCCTACAATGAGCAGTTCTTC.

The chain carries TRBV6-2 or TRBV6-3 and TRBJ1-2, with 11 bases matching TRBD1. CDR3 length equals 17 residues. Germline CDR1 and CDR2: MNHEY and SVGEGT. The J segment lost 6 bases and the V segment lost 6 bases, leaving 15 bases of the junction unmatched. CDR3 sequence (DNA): TGTGCCAGCAGCATACCTGTTGGGACAGGGGGTGGTCATGGCTACACCTTC. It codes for CASSIPVGTGGGHGYTF.

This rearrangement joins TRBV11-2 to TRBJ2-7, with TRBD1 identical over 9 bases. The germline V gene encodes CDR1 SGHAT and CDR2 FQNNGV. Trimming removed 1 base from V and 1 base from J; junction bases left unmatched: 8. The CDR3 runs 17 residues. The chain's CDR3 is CASSLVGQGVESYEQYF. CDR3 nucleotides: TGTGCCAGCAGCTTAGTGGGACAGGGTGTAGAGTCCTACGAGCAGTACTTC. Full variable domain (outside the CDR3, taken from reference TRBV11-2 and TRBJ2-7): EAGVAQSPRYKIIEKRQSVAFWCNPISGHATLYWYQQILGQGPKLLIQFQNNGVVDDSQLPKDRFSAERLKGVDSTLKIQPAKLEDSAVYLCASSLVGQGVESYEQYFGPGTRLTVT.

DNA of the CDR3: TGTGCCAGCAGCTACGGACCGAGCTATGGCTACACCTTC. As protein: CASSYGPSYGYTF. This rearrangement joins TRBV7-2 to TRBJ1-2, with D hard to call. CDR3 size: 13 residues. Trimming pared 4 bases from V and 4 bases from J, leaving 10 bases between. CDR1 and CDR2 from the germline V gene are SGHTA and FQGNSA.

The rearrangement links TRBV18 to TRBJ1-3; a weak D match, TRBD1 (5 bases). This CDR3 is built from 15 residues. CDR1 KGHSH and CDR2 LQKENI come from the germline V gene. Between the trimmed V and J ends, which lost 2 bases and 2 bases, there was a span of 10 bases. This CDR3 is CASSPGGAPGNTIYF. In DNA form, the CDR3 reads TGTGCCAGCTCACCAGGAGGGGCCCCTGGAAACACCATATATTTT.

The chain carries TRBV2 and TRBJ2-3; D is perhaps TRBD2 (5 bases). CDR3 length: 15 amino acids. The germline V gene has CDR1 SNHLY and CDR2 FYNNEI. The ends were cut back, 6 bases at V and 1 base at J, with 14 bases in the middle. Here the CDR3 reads CASRASSVGTDTQYF. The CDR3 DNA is TGTGCCAGCAGGGCTAGCAGCGTAGGCACAGATACGCAGTATTTT.

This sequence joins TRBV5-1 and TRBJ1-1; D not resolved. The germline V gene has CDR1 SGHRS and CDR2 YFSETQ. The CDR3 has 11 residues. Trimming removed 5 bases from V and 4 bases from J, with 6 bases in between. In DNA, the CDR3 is TGCGCCAGCAGACGGGGCACTGAAGCTTTCTTT. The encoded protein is CASRRGTEAFF.

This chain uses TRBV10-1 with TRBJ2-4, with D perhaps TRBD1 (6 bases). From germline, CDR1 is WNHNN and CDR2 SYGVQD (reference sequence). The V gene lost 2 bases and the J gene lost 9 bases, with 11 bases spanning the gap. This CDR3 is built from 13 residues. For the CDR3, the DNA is TGCGCCAGCAGTGAGGGCCAGGGGATCATTCAGTACTTC. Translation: CASSEGQGIIQYF.

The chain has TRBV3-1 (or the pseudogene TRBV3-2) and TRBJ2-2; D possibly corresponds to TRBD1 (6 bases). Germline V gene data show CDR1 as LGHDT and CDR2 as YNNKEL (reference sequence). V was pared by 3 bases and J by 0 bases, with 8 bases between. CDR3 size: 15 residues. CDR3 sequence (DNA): TGTGCCAGCAGCCATGGGACATCGAACACCGGGGAGCTGTTTTTT. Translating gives CASSHGTSNTGELFF.

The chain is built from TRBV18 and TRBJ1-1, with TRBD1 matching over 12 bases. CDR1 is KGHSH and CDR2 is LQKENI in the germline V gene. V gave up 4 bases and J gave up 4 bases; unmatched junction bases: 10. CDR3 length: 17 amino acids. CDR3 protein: CASSHGTGGDRGTEAFF. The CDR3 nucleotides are TGTGCCAGCTCACACGGGACAGGGGGCGACAGGGGCACTGAAGCTTTCTTT. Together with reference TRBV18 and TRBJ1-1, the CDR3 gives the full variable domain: NAGVMQNPRHLVRRRGQEARLRCSPMKGHSHVYWYRQLPEEGLKFMVYLQKENIIDESGMPKERFSAEFPKEGPSILRIQQVVRGDSAAYFCASSHGTGGDRGTEAFFGQGTRLTVV.

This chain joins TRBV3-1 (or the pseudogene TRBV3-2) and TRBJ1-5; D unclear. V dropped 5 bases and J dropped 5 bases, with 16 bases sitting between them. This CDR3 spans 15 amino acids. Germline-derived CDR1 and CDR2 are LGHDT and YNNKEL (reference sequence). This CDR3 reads CASSSTFRHHQPQHF. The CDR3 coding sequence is TGTGCCAGCAGCAGTACCTTTCGGCATCATCAGCCCCAGCATTTT.

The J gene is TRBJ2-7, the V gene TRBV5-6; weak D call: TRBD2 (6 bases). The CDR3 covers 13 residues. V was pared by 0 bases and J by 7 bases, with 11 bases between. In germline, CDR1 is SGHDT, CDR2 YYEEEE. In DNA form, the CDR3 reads TGTGCCAGCAGCTTGGGAGGAGGGCGTGAGCAGTACTTC. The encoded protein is CASSLGGGREQYF.

The CDR3 spells CASSLAGQKNTEAFF. The CDR3 bases are TGCGCCAGCAGCCTAGCAGGACAGAAGAACACTGAAGCTTTCTTT. This chain connects TRBV4-1 to TRBJ1-1; a weak D match, TRBD1 (6 bases). CDR1 and CDR2 from the germline V gene are MGHRA and YSYEKL. The V and J ends lost 4 bases and 1 base respectively, with 13 bases between them. CDR3 length: 15 residues.

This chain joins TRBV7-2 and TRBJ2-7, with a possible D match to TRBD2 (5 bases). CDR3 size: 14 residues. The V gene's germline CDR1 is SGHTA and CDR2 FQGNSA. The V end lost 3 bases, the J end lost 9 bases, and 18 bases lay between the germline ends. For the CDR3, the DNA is TGTGCCAGCAGCTTTGGAGGCTACCGGGGTGGGCAGTACTTC. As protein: CASSFGGYRGGQYF. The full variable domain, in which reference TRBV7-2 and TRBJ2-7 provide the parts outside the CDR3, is GAGVSQSPSNKVTEKGKDVELRCDPISGHTALYWYRQSLGQGLEFLIYFQGNSAPDKSGLPSDRFSAERTGGSVSTLTIQRTQQEDSAVYLCASSFGGYRGGQYFGPGTRLTVT.

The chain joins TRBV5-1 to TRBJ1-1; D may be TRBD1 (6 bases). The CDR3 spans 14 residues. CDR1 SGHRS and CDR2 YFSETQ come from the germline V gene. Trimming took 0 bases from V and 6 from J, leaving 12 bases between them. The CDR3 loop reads CASSLVQGYPEAFF. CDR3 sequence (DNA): TGCGCCAGCAGCTTGGTTCAGGGGTATCCTGAAGCTTTCTTT.